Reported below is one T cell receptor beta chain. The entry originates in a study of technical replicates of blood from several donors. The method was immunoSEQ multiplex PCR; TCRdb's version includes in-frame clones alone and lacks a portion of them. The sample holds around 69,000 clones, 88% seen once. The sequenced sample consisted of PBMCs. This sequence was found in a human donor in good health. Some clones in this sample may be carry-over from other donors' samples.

CDR3 in amino acids: CASSGDRLSTNEKLFF. CDR3 bases: TGTGCCAGCTCCGGGGACAGGCTTTCTACTAATGAAAAACTGTTTTTT. The genes are TRBV18 and TRBJ1-4, with 8 bases fitting TRBD1. CDR3 length: 16 amino acids. The V gene end was trimmed by 6 bases and the J gene end by 2 bases; junction bases not matched to a gene: 8. Looked up from germline, CDR1 is KGHSH and CDR2 is LQKENI.